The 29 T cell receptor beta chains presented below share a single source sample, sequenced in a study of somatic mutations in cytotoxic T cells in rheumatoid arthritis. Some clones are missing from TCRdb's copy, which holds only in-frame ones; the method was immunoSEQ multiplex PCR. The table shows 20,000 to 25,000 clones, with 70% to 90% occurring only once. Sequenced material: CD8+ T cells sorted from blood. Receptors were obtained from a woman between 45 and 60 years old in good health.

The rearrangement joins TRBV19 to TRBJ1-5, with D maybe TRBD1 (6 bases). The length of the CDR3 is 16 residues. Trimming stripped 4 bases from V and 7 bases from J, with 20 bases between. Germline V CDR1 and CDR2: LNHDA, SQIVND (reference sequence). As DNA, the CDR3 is TGTGCCAGTAGTACTATCGGACCAGTAACAGGGCAGCCCCAGCATTTT. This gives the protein CASSTIGPVTGQPQHF. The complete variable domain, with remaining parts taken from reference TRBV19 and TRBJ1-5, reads DGGITQSPKYLFRKEGQNVTLSCEQNLNHDAMYWYRQDPGQGLRLIYYSQIVNDFQKGDIAEGYSVSREKKESFPLTVTSAQKNPTAFYLCASSTIGPVTGQPQHFGDGTRLSIL.

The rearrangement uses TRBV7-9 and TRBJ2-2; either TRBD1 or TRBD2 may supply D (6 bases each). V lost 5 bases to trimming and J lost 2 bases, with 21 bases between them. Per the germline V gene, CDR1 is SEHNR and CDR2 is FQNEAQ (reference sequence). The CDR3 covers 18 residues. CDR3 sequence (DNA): TGTGCCAGCAGCCTTGCGACAGGAGGAGGGGTAAACACCGGGGAGCTGTTTTTT. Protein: CASSLATGGGVNTGELFF. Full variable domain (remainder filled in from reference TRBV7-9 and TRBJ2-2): DTGVSQNPRHKITKRGQNVTFRCDPISEHNRLYWYRQTLGQGPEFLTYFQNEAQLEKSRLLSDRFSAERPKGSFSTLEIQRTEQGDSAMYLCASSLATGGGVNTGELFFGEGSRLTVL.

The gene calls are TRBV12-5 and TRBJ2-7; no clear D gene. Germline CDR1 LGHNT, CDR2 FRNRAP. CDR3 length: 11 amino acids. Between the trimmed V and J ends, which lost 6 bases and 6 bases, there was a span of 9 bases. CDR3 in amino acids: CASGLPAEQYF. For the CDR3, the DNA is TGTGCTAGTGGCCTCCCGGCCGAGCAGTACTTC.

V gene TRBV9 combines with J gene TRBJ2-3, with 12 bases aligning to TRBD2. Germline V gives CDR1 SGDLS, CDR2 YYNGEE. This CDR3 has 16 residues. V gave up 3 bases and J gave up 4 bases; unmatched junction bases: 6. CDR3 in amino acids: CASSDGTSGPPDTQYF. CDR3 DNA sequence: TGTGCCAGCAGCGATGGGACTAGCGGGCCCCCAGATACGCAGTATTTT.

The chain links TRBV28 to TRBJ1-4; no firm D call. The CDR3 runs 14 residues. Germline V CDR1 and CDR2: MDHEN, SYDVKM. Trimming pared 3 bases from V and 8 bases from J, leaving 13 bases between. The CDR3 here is CASSFREEGEKLFF. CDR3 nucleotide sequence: TGTGCCAGCAGTTTCCGGGAGGAGGGAGAAAAACTGTTTTTT.

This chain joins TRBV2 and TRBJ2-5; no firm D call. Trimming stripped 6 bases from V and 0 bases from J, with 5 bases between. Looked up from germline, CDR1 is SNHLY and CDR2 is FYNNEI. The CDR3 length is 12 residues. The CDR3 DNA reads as TGTGCCAGCAGCCTCGACCAAGAGACCCAGTACTTC. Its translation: CASSLDQETQYF.

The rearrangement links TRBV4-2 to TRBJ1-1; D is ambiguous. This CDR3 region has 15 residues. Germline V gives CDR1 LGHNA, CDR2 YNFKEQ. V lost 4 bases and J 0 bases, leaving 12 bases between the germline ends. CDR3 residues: CASSPAQLLNTEAFF. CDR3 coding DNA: TGTGCCAGCAGCCCGGCCCAGCTCCTGAACACTGAAGCTTTCTTT.

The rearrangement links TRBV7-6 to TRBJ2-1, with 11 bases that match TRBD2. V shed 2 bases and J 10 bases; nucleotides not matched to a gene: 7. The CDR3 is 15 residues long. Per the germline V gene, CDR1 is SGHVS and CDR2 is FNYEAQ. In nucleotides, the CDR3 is TGTGCCAGCAGCTTAATTAGCGGGGGGGCGAGGGAGCAGTTCTTC. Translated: CASSLISGGAREQFF.

The CDR3 DNA follows: TGTGCCAGCAGCGAGGACTCCTTCTGGCAGAGCACGCAGTATTTT. Translating gives CASSEDSFWQSTQYF. The J gene is TRBJ2-3, the V gene TRBV9, with a possible D match to TRBD2 (5 bases). With 3 bases removed from V and 9 bases from J, the gap between germline ends came to 20 bases. Germline V CDR1 and CDR2: SGDLS, YYNGEE. CDR3 length: 15 amino acids.

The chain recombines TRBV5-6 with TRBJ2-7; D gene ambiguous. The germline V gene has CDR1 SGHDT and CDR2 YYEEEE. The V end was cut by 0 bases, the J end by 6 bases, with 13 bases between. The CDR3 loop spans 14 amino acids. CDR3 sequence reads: CASSLAEDWSEQYF. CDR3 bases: TGTGCCAGCAGCTTGGCCGAAGATTGGAGCGAGCAGTACTTC.

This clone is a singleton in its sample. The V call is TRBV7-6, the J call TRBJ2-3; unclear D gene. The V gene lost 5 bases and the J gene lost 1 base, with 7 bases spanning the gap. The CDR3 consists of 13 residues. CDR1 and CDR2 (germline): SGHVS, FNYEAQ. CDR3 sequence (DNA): TGTGCCAGCAGCCCCCCTGGCACAGATACGCAGTATTTT. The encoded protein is CASSPPGTDTQYF.

DNA of the CDR3: TGTGCCAGCAGCTTACCCGGGGAGCTGTTTTTT. It encodes CASSLPGELFF. The J gene is TRBJ2-2, the V gene TRBV7-2; D ambiguous. V lost 2 bases and J 6 bases, leaving 1 base between the germline ends. Germline assignment: CDR1 SGHTA and CDR2 FQGNSA. CDR3 length equals 11 residues.

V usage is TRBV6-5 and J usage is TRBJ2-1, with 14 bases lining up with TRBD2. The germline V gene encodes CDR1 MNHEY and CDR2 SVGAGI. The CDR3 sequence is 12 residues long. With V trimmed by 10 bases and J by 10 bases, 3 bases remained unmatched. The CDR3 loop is CATGTSGGEQFF. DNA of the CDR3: TGTGCCACCGGGACTAGCGGGGGAGAGCAGTTCTTC.

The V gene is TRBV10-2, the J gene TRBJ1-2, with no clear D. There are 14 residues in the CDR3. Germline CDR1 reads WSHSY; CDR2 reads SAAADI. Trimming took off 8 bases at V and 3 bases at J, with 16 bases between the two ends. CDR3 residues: CASPDNQLHYGYTF. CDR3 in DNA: TGCGCCAGCCCCGACAATCAACTACACTATGGCTACACCTTC.

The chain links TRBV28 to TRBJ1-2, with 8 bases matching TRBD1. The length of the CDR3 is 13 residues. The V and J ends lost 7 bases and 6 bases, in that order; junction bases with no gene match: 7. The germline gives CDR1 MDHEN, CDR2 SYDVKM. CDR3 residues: CASTHQGANGYTF. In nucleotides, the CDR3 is TGTGCCAGCACCCATCAGGGGGCTAATGGCTACACCTTC.

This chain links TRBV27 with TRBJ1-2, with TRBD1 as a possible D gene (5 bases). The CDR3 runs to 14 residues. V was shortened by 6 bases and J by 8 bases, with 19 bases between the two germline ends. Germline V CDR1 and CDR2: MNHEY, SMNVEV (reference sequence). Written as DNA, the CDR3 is TGTGCCAGCAGCGTCACCTCGGGGGGGGGAGGCTACACCTTC. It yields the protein CASSVTSGGGGYTF.

The CDR3 bases are TGTGCCAGCAGCTCCCCGCCGGGTCTCTTAGGGGAAGCTTTCTTT. Translating gives CASSSPPGLLGEAFF. The gene calls are TRBV13 and TRBJ1-1; the D is unclear. The V end was cut by 4 bases, the J end by 8 bases, with 20 bases between. The CDR3 has 15 amino acids. CDR1 PRHDT and CDR2 FYEKMQ come from the germline V gene (reference sequence).

The CDR3 DNA follows: TGTGCTAGTGGTTTGGGAGGCAGGTCCTATGGCTACACCTTC. Protein: CASGLGGRSYGYTF. The chain carries TRBV12-5 and TRBJ1-2; D uncertain. Germline V gene data show CDR1 as LGHNT and CDR2 as FRNRAP. V was pared by 1 base and J by 4 bases, with 10 bases between. The CDR3 has 14 amino acids.

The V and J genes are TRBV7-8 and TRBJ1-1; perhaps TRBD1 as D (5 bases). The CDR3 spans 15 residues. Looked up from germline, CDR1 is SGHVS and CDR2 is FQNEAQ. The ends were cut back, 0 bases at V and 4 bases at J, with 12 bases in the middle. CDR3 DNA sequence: TGTGCCAGCAGCTTAGCGTGGCAGGGCGGCACTGAAGCTTTCTTT. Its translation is CASSLAWQGGTEAFF.

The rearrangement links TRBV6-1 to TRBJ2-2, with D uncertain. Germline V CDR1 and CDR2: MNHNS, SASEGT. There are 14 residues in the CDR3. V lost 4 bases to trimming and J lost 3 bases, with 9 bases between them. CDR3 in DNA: TGTGCCAGCAGTGTAGGGTCAGACACCGGGGAGCTGTTTTTT. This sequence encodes CASSVGSDTGELFF.

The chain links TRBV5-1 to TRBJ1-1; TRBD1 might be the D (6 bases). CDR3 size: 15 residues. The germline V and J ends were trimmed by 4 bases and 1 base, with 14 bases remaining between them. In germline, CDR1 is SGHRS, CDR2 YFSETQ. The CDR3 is CASSPRQDSNTEAFF. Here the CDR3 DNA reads TGCGCCAGCAGCCCTAGACAGGATTCGAACACTGAAGCTTTCTTT.

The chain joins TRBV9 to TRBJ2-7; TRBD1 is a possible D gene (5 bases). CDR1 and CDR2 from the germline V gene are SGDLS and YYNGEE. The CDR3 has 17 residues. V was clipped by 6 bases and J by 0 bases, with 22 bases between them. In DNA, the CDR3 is TGTGCCAGCACCAATGACAGCCCTCTTCACCGCTCCTACGAGCAGTACGTC. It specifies CASTNDSPLHRSYEQYV.

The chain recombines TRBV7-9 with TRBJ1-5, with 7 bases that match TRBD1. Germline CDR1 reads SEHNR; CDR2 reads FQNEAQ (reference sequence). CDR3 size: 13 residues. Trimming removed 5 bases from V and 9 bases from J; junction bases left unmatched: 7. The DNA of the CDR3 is TGTGCCAGCAGCCCAGGGGGGGGGTGGCCCCAGCATTTT. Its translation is CASSPGGGWPQHF.

The CDR3 DNA sequence: TGTGCCAGCAGCTTGCAGGGACCTTACACTGAAGCTTTCTTT. It is translated as CASSLQGPYTEAFF. This sequence joins TRBV5-4 and TRBJ1-1; D perhaps matches TRBD1 (5 bases). This CDR3 is built from 14 residues. Germline assignment: CDR1 SGHNT and CDR2 YYREEE (reference sequence). Trimming cost V 1 base and J 3 bases, with 10 bases left between them.

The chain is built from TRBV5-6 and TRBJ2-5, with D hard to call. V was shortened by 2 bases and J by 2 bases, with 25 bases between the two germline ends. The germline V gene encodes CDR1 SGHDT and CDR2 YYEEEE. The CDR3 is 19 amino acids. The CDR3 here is CASSFGVLRGYQGQETQYF. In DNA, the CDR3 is TGTGCCAGCAGCTTTGGGGTCCTTCGCGGCTACCAAGGGCAAGAGACCCAGTACTTC.

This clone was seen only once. DNA of the CDR3: TGTGCCAGCAGCCCTGGCCTCAATGAGCAGTTCTTC. Translating gives CASSPGLNEQFF. The rearrangement links TRBV5-6 to TRBJ2-1, with unresolved D. CDR1 SGHDT and CDR2 YYEEEE come from the germline V gene. V was trimmed by 4 bases and J by 6 bases, leaving 8 bases between them. The CDR3 loop spans 12 amino acids.

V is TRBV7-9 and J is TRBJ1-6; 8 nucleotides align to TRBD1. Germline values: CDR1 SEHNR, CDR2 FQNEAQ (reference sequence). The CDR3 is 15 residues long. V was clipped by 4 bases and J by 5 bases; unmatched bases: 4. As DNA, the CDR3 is TGTGCCAGCAGCTCCGACAGGGGCCATAATTCACCCCTCCACTTT. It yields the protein CASSSDRGHNSPLHF.

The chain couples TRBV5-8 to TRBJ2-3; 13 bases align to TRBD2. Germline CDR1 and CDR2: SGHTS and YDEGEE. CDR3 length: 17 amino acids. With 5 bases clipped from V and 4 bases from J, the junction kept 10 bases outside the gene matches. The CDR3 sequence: CASSYYGLAGAADTQYF. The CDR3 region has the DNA TGTGCCAGCAGTTACTACGGACTAGCGGGGGCCGCAGATACGCAGTATTTT.

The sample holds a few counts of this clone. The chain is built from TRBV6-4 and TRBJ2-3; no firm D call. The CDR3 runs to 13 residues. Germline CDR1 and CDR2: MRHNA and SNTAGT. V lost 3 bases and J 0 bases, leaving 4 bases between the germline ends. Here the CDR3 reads CASSEASTDTQYF. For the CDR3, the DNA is TGTGCCAGCAGTGAGGCTAGCACAGATACGCAGTATTTT.